A selection of T cell receptor beta chains follows, all from one sample in a study of identical twins. TCRdb processed the 5' RACE reads anew with MiXCR; each CDR3 protein has one entry. The sample consists of 420,000 or so distinct CDR3 sequences, approximately 18% of them appearing once. The sample comprised naive T cells sorted from blood. All receptors derive from a man aged 45-60 years in good health. Each CDR3 is given with its conserved first and last residue. D genes are given only for firm matches. Only part of the rows carry a size: once, few, many, or a class if the clone is expanded.

>.|TRBD2|TRBV4-3|TRBJ2-3
CASSPGTSGTRTDTQYF
TGCGCCAGCAGCCCAGGGACTAGCGGGACCCGCACAGATACGCAGTATTTT
>few|.|TRBV29-1|TRBJ2-3
CSVGEITSTDTQYF
TGCAGCGTTGGTGAGATCACAAGCACAGATACGCAGTATTTT
>.|.|TRBV28|TRBJ1-2
CASSFLGQGEHGYTF
TGTGCCAGCAGTTTTCTGGGCCAGGGTGAACATGGCTACACCTTC
>few|.|TRBV6-1|TRBJ1-4
CASSIRTANEKLFF
TGTGCCAGCAGTATCAGGACAGCTAATGAAAAACTGTTTTTT
>many|.|TRBV15|TRBJ1-2
CATSMSLGRDYGYTF
TGTGCCACCAGCATGAGCCTGGGACGAGATTATGGCTACACCTTC
>.|.|TRBV7-2|TRBJ2-1
CASSLSGDYNEQFF
TGTGCCAGCAGCCTTAGCGGCGACTACAATGAGCAGTTCTTC
>once|.|TRBV4-3|TRBJ2-5
CASSQDLGYQETQYF
TGCGCCAGCAGCCAAGATTTAGGGTACCAAGAGACCCAGTACTTC
>.|TRBD1|TRBV5-5|TRBJ2-5
CASSMTGGAAGETQYF
TGTGCCAGCAGCATGACAGGGGGCGCCGCCGGAGAGACCCAGTACTTC
>.|.|TRBV18|TRBJ1-5
CASSTWGSNQPQHF
TGTGCCAGCTCCACTTGGGGGAGCAATCAGCCCCAGCATTTT
>.|.|TRBV9|TRBJ1-1
CASSVWDTGDTEAFF
TGTGCCAGCAGCGTTTGGGACACAGGTGACACTGAAGCTTTCTTT
>.|.|TRBV15|TRBJ2-7
CATSREVGEQYF
TGTGCCACCAGCAGAGAAGTAGGCGAGCAGTACTTC
>many|.|TRBV18|TRBJ1-1
CASSPGTEAFF
TGTGCCAGTAGTCCTGGAACTGAAGCTTTCTTT
>few|.|TRBV10-3|TRBJ2-1
CAISESGADEQFF
TGTGCCATCAGTGAGTCAGGGGCAGACGAGCAGTTCTTC
>.|.|TRBV6-1|TRBJ2-1
CASSTGLSANEQFF
TGTGCCAGCAGCACGGGACTCTCGGCCAATGAGCAGTTCTTC
>.|.|TRBV28|TRBJ2-7
CASSLTIQAAYEQYF
TGTGCCAGCAGTTTAACTATTCAGGCCGCCTACGAGCAGTACTTC
>few|.|TRBV9|TRBJ2-1
CASSVGKSVLAVNEQFF
TGTGCCAGCAGCGTAGGAAAATCCGTCTTAGCGGTCAATGAGCAGTTCTTC
>few|.|TRBV10-3|TRBJ2-5
CAIRNPGAQETQYF
TGTGCCATCAGAAATCCGGGAGCCCAAGAGACCCAGTACTTC
>few|TRBD2|TRBV6-2/TRBV6-3|TRBJ2-7
CASSYSRREEGRYEQYF
TGTGCCAGCAGTTACTCCAGGCGGGAGGAGGGCCGCTACGAGCAGTACTTC
>.|.|TRBV10-3|TRBJ2-5
CAIVASMGETQYF
TGTGCCATCGTGGCCAGTATGGGAGAGACCCAGTACTTC
>.|.|TRBV20-1|TRBJ2-3
CSARRTGTDTQYF
TGCAGTGCTAGACGTACAGGCACAGATACGCAGTATTTT
>few|.|TRBV7-2|TRBJ2-3
CASSPDPADTQYF
TGTGCCAGCAGCCCTGACCCGGCGGATACGCAGTATTTT
>.|.|TRBV4-3|TRBJ2-7
CASSQDETRSLGEQYF
TGCGCCAGCAGCCAAGATGAGACGAGGTCCTTGGGGGAGCAGTACTTC
>many|TRBD1|TRBV12-3/TRBV12-4|TRBJ2-7
CASSGTGGAQIAYEQYF
TGTGCCAGCAGCGGGACAGGGGGCGCCCAGATCGCCTACGAGCAGTACTTC
>many|TRBD2|TRBV24-1|TRBJ2-1
CATSEETSGRARGNEQFF
TGTGCCACCAGTGAAGAGACTAGCGGGAGGGCCAGAGGCAATGAGCAGTTCTTC
>few|TRBD2|TRBV20-1|TRBJ2-7
CSARLAESYEQYF
TGCAGTGCTAGACTAGCGGAGTCCTACGAGCAGTACTTC
>.|.|TRBV27|TRBJ2-7
CASSREPYEQYF
TGTGCCAGCAGTCGGGAACCCTACGAGCAGTACTTC
>.|TRBD2|TRBV13|TRBJ2-7
CASSNRGSGMYEQYF
TGTGCCAGCAGCAACCGGGGTAGCGGGATGTACGAGCAGTACTTC
>few|TRBD2|TRBV12-3/TRBV12-4|TRBJ2-3
CASSQLAGADTQYF
TGTGCCAGCAGTCAACTAGCGGGAGCGGATACGCAGTATTTT
>.|TRBD1|TRBV28|TRBJ1-1
CASSVQGQGNTEAFF
TGTGCCAGCAGTGTCCAAGGACAGGGTAACACTGAAGCTTTCTTT
>once|TRBD1|TRBV28|TRBJ2-5
CASCEGGSLETQYF
TGTGCCAGCTGCGAAGGGGGCTCGTTAGAGACCCAGTACTTC
>.|.|TRBV5-1|TRBJ2-1
CASSLVMGLSDNEQFF
TGCGCCAGCAGCTTGGTTATGGGGCTCTCTGACAATGAGCAGTTCTTC
>many|.|TRBV7-8|TRBJ1-1
CASSPMAGFGTEAFF
TGTGCCAGCAGCCCAATGGCAGGCTTCGGCACTGAAGCTTTCTTT
>.|.|TRBV6-5|TRBJ2-3
CASSYSGVTGTDTQYF
TGTGCCAGCAGTTACTCGGGGGTTACGGGCACAGATACGCAGTATTTT
>many|.|TRBV5-1|TRBJ1-2
CASTAGTNYGYTF
TGCGCCAGCACGGCAGGGACCAACTATGGCTACACCTTC
>.|.|TRBV20-1|TRBJ2-1
CSAGRGSYNEQFF
TGCAGTGCAGGCAGGGGCTCCTACAATGAGCAGTTCTTC